Listed here is a single T cell receptor beta chain. Sample barcodes and UMIs were carried by the TCR alpha and TCR beta cDNA libraries that 5'RACE generated with constant-segment primers. Using its own MiXCR run on the 5' RACE reads, TCRdb lists one record per CDR3 protein. This repertoire shows 350,000 to 500,000 distinct CDR3 sequences, about 25% found once; its top ten account for around 13%. V lost 8 bases, J lost 1 base, and 14 bases lay in between. This CDR3 is 14 amino acids long. Germline CDR1 is SEHNR and CDR2 is FQNEAQ (reference sequence). This entry is derived from a study of T-cell memory formation after mild COVID-19.

The V gene is TRBV7-9, the J gene TRBJ2-5; tentative D call: TRBD1 (6 bases). This clonotype originated in an adult woman who had mild COVID-19 (a few samples of this study predate the infection). Cell type and time point are not known. Sequenced: PBMCs or a T cell subset sorted from them (not recorded which). The CDR3 DNA reads TGTGCCAGCTGCCGACGGACAGCCCAAGAGACCCAGTACTTC. Amino acids: CASCRRTAQETQYF.